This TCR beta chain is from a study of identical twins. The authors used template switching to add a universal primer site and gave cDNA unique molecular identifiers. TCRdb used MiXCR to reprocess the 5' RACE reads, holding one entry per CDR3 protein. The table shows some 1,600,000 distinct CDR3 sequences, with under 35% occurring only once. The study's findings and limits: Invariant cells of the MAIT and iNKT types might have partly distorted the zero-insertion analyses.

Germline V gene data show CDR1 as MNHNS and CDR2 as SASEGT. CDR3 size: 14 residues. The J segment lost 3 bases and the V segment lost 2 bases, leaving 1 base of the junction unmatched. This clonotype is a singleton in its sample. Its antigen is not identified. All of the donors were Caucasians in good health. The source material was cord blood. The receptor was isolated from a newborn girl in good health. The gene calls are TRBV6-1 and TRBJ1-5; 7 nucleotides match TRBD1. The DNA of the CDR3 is TGTGCCAGCAGTGAAACAGGGGACAATCAGCCCCAGCATTTT. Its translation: CASSETGDNQPQHF.